A selection of T cell receptor beta chains follows, all from one sample in a study of sequential checkpoint blockade in melanoma. Using immunoSEQ multiplex PCR, the repertoire was profiled, and TCRdb retains in-frame clones only, with some absent. The sample consists of some 11,000 clones, around 79% of them appearing once. The input for sequencing was CD8+ T cells sorted from blood (inferred from file names), taken from a patient given nivolumab and ipilimumab in sequence. These receptors originate from a human donor with melanoma. The CDR3 runs from the conserved cysteine through the conserved F or W. A D gene is named only where the DNA matches it firmly. Clone sizes are given selectively: once, few, many, or a class where the clone is expanded.

13	TRBV4-1	once	TRBJ1-5	.	TGCGCCAGCAGCCAGGGCGTCAATCAGCCCCAGCATTTT	CASSQGVNQPQHF
15	TRBV18	.	TRBJ2-1	TRBD2	TGTGCCAGCTCAATGGAGCGGGAGTTGAATAATGAGCAGTTCTTC	CASSMERELNNEQFF
14	TRBV9	.	TRBJ2-5	.	TGTGCCAGCAGCGGCCCAAGCGTACAAGAGACCCAGTACTTC	CASSGPSVQETQYF
13	TRBV29-1	.	TRBJ2-7	.	TGCAGCGTTGATTCTGAGGGAACATACGAGCAGTACTTC	CSVDSEGTYEQYF
13	TRBV6-4	.	TRBJ2-1	TRBD2	TGTGCCAGCAGTGAACTCGGGACTAGTGAGCAGTTCTTC	CASSELGTSEQFF
16	TRBV11-2	once	TRBJ2-3	TRBD1	TGTGCCAGCAGCTTAGGGGGGACAGGGCCTACAGATACGCAGTATTTT	CASSLGGTGPTDTQYF
10	TRBV7-9	.	TRBJ2-5	.	TGTGCCAGCGGACCGGACTACCAGTACTTC	CASGPDYQYF
14	TRBV19	once	TRBJ2-7	TRBD2	TGTGCCACCTCCGGGACTAGCTTCTCCTACGAGCAGTACTTC	CATSGTSFSYEQYF
17	TRBV4-3	.	TRBJ1-5	.	TGCGCCAGCAGCCAAGAGTCAACTGGGGGGTTTTATCAGCCCCAGCATTTT	CASSQESTGGFYQPQHF
12	TRBV5-5	.	TRBJ2-7	.	TGTGCCAGCAGCTTGGAGTGGAGCGAGCAGTACTTC	CASSLEWSEQYF
16	TRBV19	.	TRBJ2-5	.	TGTGCCAGTAGTGCCACGAGGGACAAGGGGCAGGAGACCCAGTACTTC	CASSATRDKGQETQYF
15	TRBV5-4	.	TRBJ2-1	.	TGTGCCAGCAGCGCGAATAGAGAGTCCTACAATGAGCAGTTCTTC	CASSANRESYNEQFF
11	TRBV9	.	TRBJ1-1	.	TGTGCCAGCAGCGGCGGGTCTGAAGCTTTCTTT	CASSGGSEAFF
15	TRBV27	.	TRBJ2-7	TRBD2	TGTGCCAGCAGTTTGTCCGGGACTAGCGTCTACGAGCAGTACTTC	CASSLSGTSVYEQYF
14	TRBV19	few	TRBJ2-1	TRBD2	TGTGCCAGTAGGCCTAGCGGTCTATACAATGAGCAGTTCTTC	CASRPSGLYNEQFF
15	TRBV19	.	TRBJ2-5	TRBD2	TGTGCCAGTAGCCTGACTAGCGGGGGCCAAGAGACCCAGTACTTC	CASSLTSGGQETQYF
16	TRBV5-8	.	TRBJ2-3	.	TGTGCCAGCAGCTTAGCTAGATCATCTAGCACAGATACGCAGTATTTT	CASSLARSSSTDTQYF
13	TRBV27	once	TRBJ1-2	.	TGTGCCAGCAGTCGTACAGGGAACTATGGCTACACCTTC	CASSRTGNYGYTF
17	TRBV9	.	TRBJ1-6	.	TGTGCCAGCAGCGTAGCTAGCCCCTGGTTCTATAATTCACCCCTCCACTTT	CASSVASPWFYNSPLHF
16	TRBV13	.	TRBJ2-7	TRBD2	TGTGCCAGCAGCCACCAGTCAGCGGGAAATCCCTACGAGCAGTACTTC	CASSHQSAGNPYEQYF
14	TRBV6-5	once	TRBJ2-7	TRBD2	TGTGCCAGCAGTCTATTAGCGGGGGAGCACGAGCAGTACTTC	CASSLLAGEHEQYF
15	TRBV2	.	TRBJ1-4	.	TGTGCCAGCAGTGTTTCACCTACAACTAATGAAAAACTGTTTTTT	CASSVSPTTNEKLFF
12	TRBV29-1	.	TRBJ2-7	TRBD1	TGCAGCGTTGGATTCAGGGGGTATGAGCAGTACTTC	CSVGFRGYEQYF
16	TRBV7-9	.	TRBJ2-7	.	TGTGCCAGCAGCTTAACGGAGGACAGCTCAACCTACGAGCAGTACTTC	CASSLTEDSSTYEQYF
14	TRBV7-9	few	TRBJ1-1	.	TGTGCCAGCAGCTTGGCGGGGGCGGTTCATAGGGCTTTCTTT	CASSLAGAVHRAFF
14	TRBV9	.	TRBJ2-7	TRBD2	TGTGCCAGCAGCGTAACTAGCGGGGCTTACGAGCAGTACTTC	CASSVTSGAYEQYF
12	TRBV5-6	.	TRBJ2-7	.	TGTGCCAGCAGCGAGGACAGAAACGAGCAGTACTTC	CASSEDRNEQYF
12	TRBV27	.	TRBJ1-1	.	TGTGCCAGCTGGCATGGGAACACTGAAGCTTTCTTT	CASWHGNTEAFF
17	TRBV4-1	.	TRBJ1-6	TRBD1	TGCGCCAGCAGCCAAGAAGGGACAGGGCGGGATAATTCACCCCTCCACTTT	CASSQEGTGRDNSPLHF
16	TRBV28	large	TRBJ1-5	TRBD1	TGTGCCAGTTACGACCGGGACAGGGCCCACAATCAGCCCCAGCATTTT	CASYDRDRAHNQPQHF
15	TRBV6-1	.	TRBJ2-7	TRBD2	TGTGCCAGCAGTGAAGCTTACGGGGGGACCTACGAGCAGTACTTC	CASSEAYGGTYEQYF
14	TRBV7-8	.	TRBJ2-1	.	TGTGCCAGCAGCCCCCGGGTCAGCTACAATGAGCAGTTCTTC	CASSPRVSYNEQFF
14	TRBV7-6	.	TRBJ2-7	TRBD2	TGTGCCAGCAGCTTAGGCCTAGCGGAATACGAGCAGTACTTC	CASSLGLAEYEQYF
15	TRBV6-4	.	TRBJ2-3	.	TGTGCCAGCAGTAGCGGGCAGAAAAGCACAGATACGCAGTATTTT	CASSSGQKSTDTQYF
11	TRBV25-1	medium-sized	TRBJ2-7	.	TGTGCCAGCAGTCCGGCCTACGAGCAGTACTTC	CASSPAYEQYF
15	TRBV9	.	TRBJ2-7	TRBD1	TGTGCCAGCAGCGTAGGAGGACAGGGGGCGTGGGAGCAGTACTTC	CASSVGGQGAWEQYF
15	TRBV19	.	TRBJ2-7	.	TGTGCCAGTAGTATTTCGGCAGCGGACTTATACGAGCAGTACTTC	CASSISAADLYEQYF
17	TRBV14	.	TRBJ2-5	TRBD2	TGTGCCAGCAGCCAAGCACTAGCGGGGTCGTACCAAGAGACCCAGTACTTC	CASSQALAGSYQETQYF
15	TRBV18	few	TRBJ2-6	TRBD2	TGTGCCAGCTCACCTGGGGGGGCTGGGGCCAACGTCCTGACTTTC	CASSPGGAGANVLTF